This T cell receptor (beta chain) appears in the sequencing data of a study of blood T cell repertoires in COVID-19. Sequenced by immunoSEQ multiplex PCR; TCRdb stores in-frame clones only, minus some. The table has under 300,000 clones, 85% seen once. The CDR3 is 14 residues long. Germline values: CDR1 LNHDA, CDR2 SQIVND (reference sequence). Losses at the gene ends were 4 bases for V and 7 bases for J; bases not matched to a gene: 4. Points on this clone: At the DNA level, this CDR3 is encoded by other sequences in the same sample as well.

The sequence derives from a human donor in a cohort sampled during active COVID-19. The rearrangement links TRBV19 to TRBJ1-5; 10 bases align to TRBD1. Sequenced material: peripheral blood. CDR3: CASSTGTGVQPQHF. The CDR3 nucleotides are TGTGCCAGTAGTACCGGGACAGGGGTCCAGCCCCAGCATTTT.